Below, one T cell receptor beta chain is given with its context. J gave up 7 bases and V 5 bases, and 4 bases lay outside the gene matches. CDR3 length: 14 amino acids. Germline V CDR1 and CDR2: SGHAT, FQNNGV. PCR primers comprised 60 Vbeta and 13 Jbeta primers. The method was immunoSEQ multiplex PCR; TCRdb's version includes in-frame clones alone and lacks a portion of them. The repertoire holds about 170,000 clones, with roughly 85% as singletons. These data belong to a study of cytomegalovirus exposure and HLA in healthy donors. This TCR came from a male donor in good health and CMV-seronegative. This rearrangement joins TRBV11-2 to TRBJ2-2; 10 bases are a match to TRBD1. Sequencing input: PBMCs. Here the CDR3 reads CASSRQGAGGELFF. The CDR3 nucleotides read TGTGCCAGCAGCCGACAGGGGGCTGGCGGGGAGCTGTTTTTT.